This passage covers 5 T cell receptor beta chains from one sample sequenced in a study of blood T cells in healthy people across ages. A second PCR of 7 to 11 cycles used a sample-barcoded 5' primer and a J-beta primer mix. In TCRdb, the 5' RACE reads were re-called with MiXCR into one record per CDR3 protein. The sample records about 1.6 million distinct CDR3 sequences, 30% to 40% being singletons. Sequencing was carried out using blood. Receptor source: a woman in her twenties or thirties in good health.

The V call is TRBV23-1, the J call TRBJ1-5; possibly TRBD1 for D (6 bases). TRBV23-1 is recorded as an ORF, its role being uncertain. The length of the CDR3 is 19 residues. Trimming took 1 base from V and 2 from J, leaving 21 bases between them. CDR3: CASSQFVTGGWIGNQPQHF. The CDR3 DNA reads as TGCGCCAGCAGTCAATTCGTTACCGGGGGCTGGATAGGCAATCAGCCCCAGCATTTT.

Turning to this clonotype: Relative to the germline gene, one junction end is altered; a read error may explain this. This chain joins TRBV27 and TRBJ2-1, with 8 bases that match TRBD1. Per germline, CDR1 MNHEY and CDR2 SMNVEV (reference sequence). This CDR3 has 15 residues. Here the CDR3 DNA reads TGTGCCAGCACCTCCGGGACAGGACCCTACAATGGGCAGTTCTTC. Encoded protein: CASTSGTGPYNGQFF.

The rearrangement uses TRBV4-2 and TRBJ2-6; D might be TRBD1 or TRBD2, each matching 5 bases. Germline values: CDR1 LGHNA, CDR2 YNFKEQ. The length of the CDR3 is 17 residues. Trimming took 2 bases from V and 0 from J, leaving 11 bases between them. DNA for the CDR3: TGTGCCAGCAGCCAACGGGACCGAGGCTCTGGGGCCAACGTCCTGACTTTC. This gives the protein CASSQRDRGSGANVLTF.

Only a few counts were recorded for this clonotype. The V call is TRBV20-1, the J call TRBJ1-2; 10 bases map to TRBD1. Germline V gene lookup returns CDR1 DFQATT and CDR2 SNEGSKA (reference sequence). The CDR3 contains 13 residues. Trimming took 5 bases from V and 7 from J; bases not matched to a gene: 7. The CDR3 sequence is CSAEGTGVAGYTF. The CDR3 DNA reads as TGCAGTGCTGAGGGGACAGGGGTTGCTGGCTACACCTTC.

V gene TRBV28 combines with J gene TRBJ2-7; D is uncertain. Trimming pared 3 bases from V and 1 base from J, leaving 10 bases between. The CDR3 extends over 14 amino acids. In germline, CDR1 is MDHEN, CDR2 SYDVKM. CDR3 sequence reads: CASSFVGKSYEQYF. In DNA form, the CDR3 reads TGTGCCAGCAGTTTTGTTGGGAAGTCCTACGAGCAGTACTTC.